This T cell receptor (beta chain) comes out of a study of Graves' ophthalmopathy and Graves' hyperthyroidism. Study information: Sampling took place at initial diagnosis, with peripheral blood obtained before any treatment. Study-wide findings and caveats: Sensitivity reached around 88% and specificity 75% to 82% for a 13-signature model separating ophthalmopathy from stable hyperthyroidism. Most expanded clonotypes from thyroid (those above 0.001 frequency) were also found in blood.

Concerning this clonotype itself: Its antigen is undetermined.

Amplified material comprised TCR beta CDR3 regions derived from RNA transcripts. Second-round multiplex PCR came after a first-round RT-PCR that employed HTBI primers. TCRdb re-derived calls from the multiplex PCR reads in MiXCR, one entry per CDR3 protein. The sample carries more than 300,000 distinct CDR3 sequences, about a sixth recorded once. V dropped 2 bases and J dropped 3 bases, with 8 bases sitting between them. The CDR3 sequence is 14 residues long. Germline-derived CDR1 and CDR2 are MNHEY and SVGAGI. This receptor was identified in an adult woman with stable Graves' hyperthyroidism. The V call is TRBV6-5, the J call TRBJ1-5, with D unclear. Material for sequencing was peripheral blood. CDR3 sequence reads: CASSYGPVNQPQHF. CDR3 DNA sequence: TGTGCCAGCAGTTACGGACCAGTCAATCAGCCCCAGCATTTT.